These 20 T cell receptor beta chains share one sample of origin, sequenced in a study of blood T cell repertoires in COVID-19. Profiling relied on immunoSEQ multiplex PCR, and the TCRdb table lists in-frame clones only, not all of them. The sample yields about 210,000 clones, about 85% seen once. The sample was PBMCs or T cells enriched from blood (not recorded which). These receptors originate from a man in his forties who had recovered from COVID-19.

The V call is TRBV7-6, the J call TRBJ2-2, with a tentative D call TRBD1 (7 bases). CDR1 is SGHVS, CDR2 FNYEAQ, per germline. CDR3 length: 18 residues. The V end was cut by 1 base, the J end by 2 bases, with 17 bases between. The CDR3 loop reads CASSLEMAGQFNTGELFF. Here the CDR3 DNA reads TGTGCCAGCAGCTTAGAAATGGCGGGACAGTTTAACACCGGGGAGCTGTTTTTT.

This chain connects TRBV28 to TRBJ2-7, with TRBD1 matching 8 bases. V was pared by 5 bases and J by 3 bases, with 3 bases of the junction left unmatched. The CDR3 has 13 amino acids. Per germline, CDR1 MDHEN and CDR2 SYDVKM. The CDR3 loop reads CASSPGTGYEQYF. In nucleotides, the CDR3 is TGTGCCAGCAGTCCCGGGACAGGCTACGAGCAGTACTTC. The variable domain in full, with the rest retrieved from reference TRBV28 and TRBJ2-7, is DVKVTQSSRYLVKRTGEKVFLECVQDMDHENMFWYRQDPGLGLRLIYFSYDVKMKEKGDIPEGYSVSREKKERFSLILESASTNQTSMYLCASSPGTGYEQYFGPGTRLTVT.

CDR3 loop: CAWSTGTGGYTF. CDR3 nucleotide sequence: TGTGCCTGGTCCACAGGGACCGGTGGCTACACCTTC. This chain joins TRBV30 and TRBJ1-2; TRBD1 might be the D (6 bases). Germline V gives CDR1 GTSNPN, CDR2 SVGIG (reference sequence). V was cut by 5 bases and J by 7 bases, with 14 bases left in between. CDR3 size: 12 residues.

The chain combines TRBV5-1 with TRBJ2-2, with 12 bases fitting TRBD1. The V segment lost 0 bases and the J segment 6 bases; nucleotides outside the gene matches: 6. This CDR3 has 17 amino acids. The germline V gene encodes CDR1 SGHRS and CDR2 YFSETQ. CDR3 sequence: CASSLDPGQGASGELFF. The CDR3 DNA follows: TGCGCCAGCAGCTTGGACCCGGGACAGGGGGCGTCCGGGGAGCTGTTTTTT.

The chain links TRBV19 to TRBJ1-4; 7 bases map to TRBD1. Germline CDR1 and CDR2: LNHDA and SQIVND (reference sequence). Germline trimming cut 5 bases from V and 15 bases from J; bases unmatched to any gene: 9. This CDR3 has 12 residues. The DNA for the CDR3 is TGTGCCAGTAGTGACAGGGATGTCGCGGTGTTTTTT. Amino acid sequence: CASSDRDVAVFF.

The chain couples TRBV5-1 to TRBJ2-5, with 11 bases aligning to TRBD1. The V segment lost 0 bases and the J segment 4 bases; nucleotides outside the gene matches: 5. CDR1 and CDR2 from the germline V gene are SGHRS and YFSETQ. The CDR3 spans 16 residues. The CDR3 DNA reads TGCGCCAGCAGCTTGGCGGGACAGGGGGTGTCAGAGACCCAGTACTTC. This translates into CASSLAGQGVSETQYF.

This clone occurred a few times. CDR3 DNA sequence: TGTGCCAGCAGCAAAGGTGGGACTAGCGGACAGATCTCCTACGAGCAGTACTTC. It specifies CASSKGGTSGQISYEQYF. The V gene is TRBV21-1, the J gene TRBJ2-7; the table names TRBD2, a call not compared with the DNA. TRBV21-1 is assigned pseudogene status. CDR3 length: 18 residues.

This clone was detected once. The gene calls are TRBV28 and TRBJ1-1; 11 bases map to TRBD1. Germline values: CDR1 MDHEN, CDR2 SYDVKM. Unmatched junction bases numbered 9, after V lost 5 bases and J lost 4 bases. The CDR3 spans 16 residues. CDR3 bases: TGTGCCAGCAGTACTTACGGACAGGGGGCGATCACTGAAGCTTTCTTT. Protein product: CASSTYGQGAITEAFF.

This chain links TRBV5-5 with TRBJ2-5; D may be TRBD1 (6 bases). V lost 4 bases to trimming and J lost 2 bases, with 18 bases between them. The CDR3 consists of 16 residues. The V gene's germline CDR1 is SGHKS and CDR2 YYEKEE (reference sequence). The CDR3 sequence: CASSPQQGRDQETQYF. In DNA, the CDR3 is TGTGCCAGCAGCCCCCAACAGGGTCGTGATCAAGAGACCCAGTACTTC. Full variable domain (outside the CDR3, taken from reference TRBV5-5 and TRBJ2-5): DAGVTQSPTHLIKTRGQQVTLRCSPISGHKSVSWYQQVLGQGPQFIFQYYEKEERGRGNFPDRFSARQFPNYSSELNVNALLLGDSALYLCASSPQQGRDQETQYFGPGTRLLVL.

The chain carries TRBV5-6 and TRBJ1-6, with TRBD1 matching over 10 bases. This CDR3 has 14 residues. Germline lookup yields CDR1 SGHDT and CDR2 YYEEEE. V lost 1 base, J lost 16 bases, and 8 bases stayed unmatched. As DNA, the CDR3 is TGTGCCAGCAGCTTGTCCGGGACAGGGGATCTGCTCCACTTT. It encodes CASSLSGTGDLLHF.

The chain carries TRBV7-2 and TRBJ1-5, with a tentative D call TRBD1 (6 bases). The length of the CDR3 is 18 residues. CDR1 and CDR2 from the germline V gene are SGHTA and FQGNSA. Deletions cut 5 bases from V and 0 bases from J, with 20 bases between. CDR3: CASSTQQGTGLSNQPQHF. CDR3 DNA: TGTGCCAGCAGCACCCAACAGGGAACGGGGCTTAGCAATCAGCCCCAGCATTTT.

The chain joins TRBV18 to TRBJ2-1; D gene uncertain. The CDR3 has 17 amino acids. The germline gives CDR1 KGHSH, CDR2 LQKENI. V lost 3 bases and J 3 bases, leaving 18 bases between the germline ends. CDR3 sequence reads: CASSPPGFSESYNEQFF. The CDR3 DNA is TGTGCCAGCTCACCCCCGGGTTTCAGTGAAAGCTACAATGAGCAGTTCTTC.

On this clone itself: The identical CDR3 is also encoded by other nucleotide sequences in the sample. The V gene is TRBV27, the J gene TRBJ2-1; tentative D call: TRBD2 (5 bases). Germline CDR1 MNHEY, CDR2 SMNVEV (reference sequence). Trimming cost V 2 bases and J 6 bases, with 8 bases left between them. The CDR3 spans 13 residues. The CDR3 loop reads CASSLGLANEQFF. As DNA, the CDR3 is TGTGCCAGCAGTTTAGGTCTAGCCAATGAGCAGTTCTTC.

On this clone itself: This clone may be a read error of a much larger clone one base away. This rearrangement joins TRBV6-5 to TRBJ1-2, with D perhaps matching TRBD1 (6 bases). The CDR3 is 13 amino acids. The ends were cut back, 6 bases at V and 2 bases at J, with 10 bases in the middle. Germline V CDR1 and CDR2: MNHEY, SVGAGI. CDR3 DNA: TGTGCCAGCAGCTCAACAGGGAACTATGGCTACACCTTC. Translation gives CASSSTGNYGYTF.

The gene calls are TRBV24-1 and TRBJ1-5; the match to TRBD1 covers 8 bases. The CDR3 consists of 17 residues. V dropped 4 bases and J dropped 2; count of bases not matched to a gene: 9. Germline CDR1 and CDR2: KGHDR and SFDVKD. Written as DNA, the CDR3 is TGTGCCACCAGTGACCGAGATCAGGGGGCCGGCAATCAGCCCCAGCATTTT. Its translation is CATSDRDQGAGNQPQHF.

The J gene is TRBJ1-3, the V gene TRBV28; TRBD1 might be the D (6 bases). There are 16 residues in the CDR3. The V gene lost 4 bases and the J gene lost 0 bases, with 13 bases spanning the gap. Germline CDR1 reads MDHEN; CDR2 reads SYDVKM. The CDR3 DNA reads TGTGCCAGCAGTTCGCCTTCAGGGGACTCTGGAAACACCATATATTTT. This gives the protein CASSSPSGDSGNTIYF.

The table lists this clone with a count of one. V gene TRBV4-1 combines with J gene TRBJ2-7; the match to TRBD2 covers 7 bases. The CDR3 has 14 amino acids. The V gene's germline CDR1 is MGHRA and CDR2 YSYEKL. After removal of 3 bases from V and 4 bases from J, the junction contained 6 bases not matched to a gene. CDR3 in amino acids: CASSHPGTKYEQYF. CDR3 sequence (DNA): TGCGCCAGCAGCCACCCCGGGACTAAATACGAGCAGTACTTC.

The chain combines TRBV4-3 with TRBJ2-7, with 11 bases fitting TRBD2. After removal of 0 bases from V and 4 bases from J, the junction contained 8 bases not matched to a gene. This CDR3 contains 17 residues. Germline V CDR1 and CDR2: LGHNA, YSLEER. The CDR3 coding sequence is TGCGCCAGCAGCCAAGATATGGTAGCGGGAGGGCTATACGAGCAGTACTTC. Translation gives CASSQDMVAGGLYEQYF.

This clone occurred once. The chain couples TRBV24-1 to TRBJ1-2; 9 bases agree with TRBD1. V dropped 8 bases and J dropped 5; count of bases not matched to a gene: 11. CDR1 and CDR2 (germline): KGHDR, SFDVKD. The CDR3 has 15 amino acids. The CDR3 spells CATNQSGTGLYGYTF. The CDR3 nucleotides read TGTGCCACCAACCAGTCCGGGACAGGGCTTTATGGCTACACCTTC.

V usage is TRBV7-3 and J usage is TRBJ1-5, with a weak D call TRBD1 (5 bases). The germline V gene encodes CDR1 SGHTA and CDR2 FQGTGA. The length of the CDR3 is 13 residues. Trimming cost V 5 bases and J 3 bases, with 8 bases left between them. The CDR3 region has the DNA TGTGCCAGCAGCCAGGGAAACAATCAGCCCCAGCATTTT. It is translated as CASSQGNNQPQHF. The variable domain in full, completed from reference TRBV7-3 and TRBJ1-5, reads GAGVSQTPSNKVTEKGKYVELRCDPISGHTALYWYRQSLGQGPEFLIYFQGTGAADDSGLPNDRFFAVRPEGSVSTLKIQRTERGDSAVYLCASSQGNNQPQHFGDGTRLSIL.